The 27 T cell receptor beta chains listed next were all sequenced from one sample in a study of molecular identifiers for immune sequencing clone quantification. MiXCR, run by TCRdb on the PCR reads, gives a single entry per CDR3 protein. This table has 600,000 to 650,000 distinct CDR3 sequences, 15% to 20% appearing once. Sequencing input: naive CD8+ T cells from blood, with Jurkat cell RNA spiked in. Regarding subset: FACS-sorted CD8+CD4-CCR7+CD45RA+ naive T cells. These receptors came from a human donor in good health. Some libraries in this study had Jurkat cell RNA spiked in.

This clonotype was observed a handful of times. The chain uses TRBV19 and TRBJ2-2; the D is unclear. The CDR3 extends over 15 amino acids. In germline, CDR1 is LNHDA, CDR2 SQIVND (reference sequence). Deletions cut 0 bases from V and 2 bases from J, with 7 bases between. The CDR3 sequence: CASSIEGFNTGELFF. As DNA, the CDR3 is TGTGCCAGTAGTATAGAAGGGTTCAACACCGGGGAGCTGTTTTTT.

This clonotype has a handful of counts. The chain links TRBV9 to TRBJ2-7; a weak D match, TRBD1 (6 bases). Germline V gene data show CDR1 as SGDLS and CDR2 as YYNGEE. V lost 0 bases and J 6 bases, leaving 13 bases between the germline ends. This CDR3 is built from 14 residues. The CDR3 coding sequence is TGTGCCAGCAGCGTAGCCAGTCAGGGGTCCGAGCAGTACTTC. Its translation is CASSVASQGSEQYF.

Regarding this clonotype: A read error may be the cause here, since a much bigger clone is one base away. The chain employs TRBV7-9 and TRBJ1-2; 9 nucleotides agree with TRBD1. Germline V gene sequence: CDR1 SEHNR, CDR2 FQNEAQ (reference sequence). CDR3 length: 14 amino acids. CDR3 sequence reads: CVSSSPGQGIGYTF. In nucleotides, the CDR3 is TGTGTCAGCAGCTCACCGGGACAGGGAATAGGCTACACCTTC.

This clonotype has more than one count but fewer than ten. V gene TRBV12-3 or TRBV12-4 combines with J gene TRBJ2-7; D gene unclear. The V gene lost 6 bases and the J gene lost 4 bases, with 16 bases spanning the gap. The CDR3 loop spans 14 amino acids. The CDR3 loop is CASSLVSPGYEQYF. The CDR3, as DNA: TGTGCCAGCAGCCTTGTAAGTCCAGGTTACGAGCAGTACTTC.

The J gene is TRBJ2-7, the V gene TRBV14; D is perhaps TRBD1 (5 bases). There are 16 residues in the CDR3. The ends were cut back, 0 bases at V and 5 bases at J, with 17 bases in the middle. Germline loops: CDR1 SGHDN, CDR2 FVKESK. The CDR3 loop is CASSQDPGRDHNEQYF. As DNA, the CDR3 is TGTGCCAGCAGCCAAGACCCCGGCAGGGATCACAACGAGCAGTACTTC. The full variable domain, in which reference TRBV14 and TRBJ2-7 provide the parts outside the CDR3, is EAGVTQFPSHSVIEKGQTVTLRCDPISGHDNLYWYRRVMGKEIKFLLHFVKESKQDESGMPNNRFLAERTGGTYSTLKVQPAELEDSGVYFCASSQDPGRDHNEQYFGPGTRLTVT.

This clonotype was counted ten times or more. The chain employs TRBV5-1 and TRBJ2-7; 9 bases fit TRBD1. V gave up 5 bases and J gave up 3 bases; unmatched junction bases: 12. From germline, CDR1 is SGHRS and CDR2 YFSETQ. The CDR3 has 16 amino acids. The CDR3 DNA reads TGCGCCAGCAGACCAGATGGGACAGGGTTTGACTACGAGCAGTACTTC. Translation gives CASRPDGTGFDYEQYF.

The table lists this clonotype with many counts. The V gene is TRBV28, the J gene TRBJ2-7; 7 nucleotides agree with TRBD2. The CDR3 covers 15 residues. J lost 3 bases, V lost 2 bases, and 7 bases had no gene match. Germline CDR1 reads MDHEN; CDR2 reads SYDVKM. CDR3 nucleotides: TGTGCCAGCAGTTTACGCGGGAGCGTTCGCTACGAGCAGTACTTC. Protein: CASSLRGSVRYEQYF.

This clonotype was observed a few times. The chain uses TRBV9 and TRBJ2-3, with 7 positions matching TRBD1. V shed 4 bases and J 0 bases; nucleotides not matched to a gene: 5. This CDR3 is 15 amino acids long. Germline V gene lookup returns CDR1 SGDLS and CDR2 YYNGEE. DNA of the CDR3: TGTGCCAGCAGCCAAGGGACAGACAGCACAGATACGCAGTATTTT. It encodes CASSQGTDSTDTQYF.

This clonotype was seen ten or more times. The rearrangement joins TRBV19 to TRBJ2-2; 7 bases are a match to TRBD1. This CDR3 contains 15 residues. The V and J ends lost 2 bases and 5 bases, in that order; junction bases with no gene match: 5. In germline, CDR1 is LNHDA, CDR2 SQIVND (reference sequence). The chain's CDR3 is CASSIRPTGTGELFF. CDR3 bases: TGTGCCAGTAGTATACGCCCGACAGGGACCGGGGAGCTGTTTTTT. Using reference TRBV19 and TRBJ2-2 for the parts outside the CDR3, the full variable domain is DGGITQSPKYLFRKEGQNVTLSCEQNLNHDAMYWYRQDPGQGLRLIYYSQIVNDFQKGDIAEGYSVSREKKESFPLTVTSAQKNPTAFYLCASSIRPTGTGELFFGEGSRLTVL.

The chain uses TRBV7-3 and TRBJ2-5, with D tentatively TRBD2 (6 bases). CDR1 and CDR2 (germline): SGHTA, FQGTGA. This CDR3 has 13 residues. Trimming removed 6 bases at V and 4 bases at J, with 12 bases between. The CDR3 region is CASRSYGGETQYF. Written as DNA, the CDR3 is TGTGCCAGCAGGTCATACGGGGGAGAGACCCAGTACTTC.

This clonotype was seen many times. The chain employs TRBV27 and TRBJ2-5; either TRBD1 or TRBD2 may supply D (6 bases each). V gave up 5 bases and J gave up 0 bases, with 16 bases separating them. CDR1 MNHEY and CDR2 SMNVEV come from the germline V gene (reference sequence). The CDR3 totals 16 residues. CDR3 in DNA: TGTGCCAGCAGTGCAGGGGAGGTTGGGTACCAAGAGACCCAGTACTTC. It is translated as CASSAGEVGYQETQYF.

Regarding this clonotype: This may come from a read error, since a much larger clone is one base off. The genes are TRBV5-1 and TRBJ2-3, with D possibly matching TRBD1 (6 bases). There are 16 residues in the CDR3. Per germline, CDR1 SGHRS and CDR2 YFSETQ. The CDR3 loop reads CASSLGGTLVTGTQYF. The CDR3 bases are TGCGCCAGCAGCTTGGGGGGGACATTAGTCACAGGTACGCAGTATTTT. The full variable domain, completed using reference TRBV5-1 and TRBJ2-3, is KAGVTQTPRYLIKTRGQQVTLSCSPISGHRSVSWYQQTPGQGLQFLFEYFSETQRNKGNFPGRFSGRQFSNSRSEMNVSTLELGDSALYLCASSLGGTLVTGTQYFGPGTRLTVL.

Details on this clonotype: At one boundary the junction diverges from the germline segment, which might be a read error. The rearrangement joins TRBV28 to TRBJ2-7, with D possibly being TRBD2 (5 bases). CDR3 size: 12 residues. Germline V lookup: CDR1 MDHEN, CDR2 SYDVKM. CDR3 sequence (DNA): TGTGCCAGCGGTTTACGGGGTTCCGAGCAGTACTTC. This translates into CASGLRGSEQYF.

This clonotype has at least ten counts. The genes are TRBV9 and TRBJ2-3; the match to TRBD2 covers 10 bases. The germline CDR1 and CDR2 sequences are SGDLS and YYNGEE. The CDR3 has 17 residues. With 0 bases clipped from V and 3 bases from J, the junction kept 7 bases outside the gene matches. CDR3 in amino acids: CASSVDQTSGLTDTQYF. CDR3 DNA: TGTGCCAGCAGCGTAGACCAGACTAGCGGGTTAACAGATACGCAGTATTTT.

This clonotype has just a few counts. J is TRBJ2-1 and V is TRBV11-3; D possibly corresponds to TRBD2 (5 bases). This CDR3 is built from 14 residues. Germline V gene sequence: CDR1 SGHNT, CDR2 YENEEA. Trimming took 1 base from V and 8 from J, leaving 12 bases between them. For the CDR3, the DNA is TGTGCCAGCAGCTTAGGGTGGAGGAGCTATGAGCAGTTCTTC. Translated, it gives CASSLGWRSYEQFF.

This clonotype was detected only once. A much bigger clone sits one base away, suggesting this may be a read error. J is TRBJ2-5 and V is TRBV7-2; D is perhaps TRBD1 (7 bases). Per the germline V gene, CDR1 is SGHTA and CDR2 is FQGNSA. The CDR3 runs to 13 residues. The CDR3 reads CASGLAQGGTQYF. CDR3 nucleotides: TGTGCCAGCGGCTTAGCCCAGGGGGGGACCCAGTACTTC.

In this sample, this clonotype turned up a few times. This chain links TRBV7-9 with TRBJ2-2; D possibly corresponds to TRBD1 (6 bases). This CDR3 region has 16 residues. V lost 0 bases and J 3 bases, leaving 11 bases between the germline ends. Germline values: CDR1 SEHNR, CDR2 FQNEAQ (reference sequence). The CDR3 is CASSLAVGHHTGELFF. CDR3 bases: TGTGCCAGCAGCTTAGCGGTGGGACATCACACCGGGGAGCTGTTTTTT.

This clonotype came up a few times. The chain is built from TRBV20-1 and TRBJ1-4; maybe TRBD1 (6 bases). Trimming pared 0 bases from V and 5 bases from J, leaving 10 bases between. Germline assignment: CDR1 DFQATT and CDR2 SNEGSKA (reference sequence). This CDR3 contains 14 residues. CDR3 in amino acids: CSARDVDSNEKLFF. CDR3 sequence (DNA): TGCAGTGCTAGAGATGTGGACAGCAATGAAAAACTGTTTTTT.

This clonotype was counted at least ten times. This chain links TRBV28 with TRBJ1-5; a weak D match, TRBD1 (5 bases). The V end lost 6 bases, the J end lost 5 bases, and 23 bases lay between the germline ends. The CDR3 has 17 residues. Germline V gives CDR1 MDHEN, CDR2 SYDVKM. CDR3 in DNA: TGTGCCAGCAGCCTCCCCGTGGCAGGGCTCAACGATCAGCCCCAGCATTTT. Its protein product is CASSLPVAGLNDQPQHF.

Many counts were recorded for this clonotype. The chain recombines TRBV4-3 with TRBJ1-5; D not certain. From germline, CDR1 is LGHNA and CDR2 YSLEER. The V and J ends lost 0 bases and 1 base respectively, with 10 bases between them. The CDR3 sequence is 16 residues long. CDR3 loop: CASSQDWGISNQPQHF. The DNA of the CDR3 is TGCGCCAGCAGCCAAGATTGGGGAATAAGCAATCAGCCCCAGCATTTT.

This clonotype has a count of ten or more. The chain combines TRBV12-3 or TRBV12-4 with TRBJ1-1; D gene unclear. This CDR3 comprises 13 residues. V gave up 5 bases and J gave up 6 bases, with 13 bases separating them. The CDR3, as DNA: TGTGCCAGCAGTCCCGGCCGGCGGGCTGAAGCTTTCTTT. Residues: CASSPGRRAEAFF.

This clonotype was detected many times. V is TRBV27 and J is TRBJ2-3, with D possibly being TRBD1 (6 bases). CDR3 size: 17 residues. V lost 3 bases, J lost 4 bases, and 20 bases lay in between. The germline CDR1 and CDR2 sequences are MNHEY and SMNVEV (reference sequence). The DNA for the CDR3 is TGTGCCAGCAGTTTTCTAGAGACAGGAGGTCTATCAGATACGCAGTATTTT. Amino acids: CASSFLETGGLSDTQYF.

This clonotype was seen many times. The CDR3: CASSSRLYGYTF. The CDR3 DNA reads TGTGCCAGCAGTTCTCGACTTTATGGCTACACCTTC. The V call is TRBV6-2 or TRBV6-3, the J call TRBJ1-2; D is ambiguous. The germline V gene encodes CDR1 MNHEY and CDR2 SVGEGT. V was cut by 4 bases and J by 5 bases, with 8 bases left in between. This CDR3 region has 12 residues.

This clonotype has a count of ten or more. CDR3 DNA: TGCAGCGTTGAAGAGGTCGAGGTTAGAGAGACCCAGTACTTC. Protein product: CSVEEVEVRETQYF. The gene calls are TRBV29-1 and TRBJ2-5; D unclear. Germline-derived CDR1 and CDR2 are SQVTM and ANQGSEA. The CDR3 contains 14 residues. The V end was cut by 0 bases, the J end by 4 bases, with 12 bases between.

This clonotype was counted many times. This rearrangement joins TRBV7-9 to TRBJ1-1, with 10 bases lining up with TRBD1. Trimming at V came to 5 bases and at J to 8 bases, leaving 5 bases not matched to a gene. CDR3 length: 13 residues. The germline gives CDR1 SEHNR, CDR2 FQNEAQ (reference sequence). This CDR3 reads CASSLGTGEEAFF. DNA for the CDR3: TGTGCCAGCAGCCTTGGGACAGGGGAAGAAGCTTTCTTT.

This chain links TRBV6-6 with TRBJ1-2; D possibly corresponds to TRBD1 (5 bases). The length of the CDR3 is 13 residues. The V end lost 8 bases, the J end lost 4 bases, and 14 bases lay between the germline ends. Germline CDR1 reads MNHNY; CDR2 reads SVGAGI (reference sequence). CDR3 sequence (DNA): TGTGCCAGCCTTCAGGGCCCCCCCTATGGCTACACCTTC. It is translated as CASLQGPPYGYTF.

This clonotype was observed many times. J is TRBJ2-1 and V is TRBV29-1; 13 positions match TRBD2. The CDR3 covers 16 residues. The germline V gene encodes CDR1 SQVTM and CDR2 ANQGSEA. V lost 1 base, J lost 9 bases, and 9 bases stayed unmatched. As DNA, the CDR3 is TGCAGCGTTGAAGCGGGGACTAGCGGGATGTACGGTGAGCAGTTCTTC. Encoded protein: CSVEAGTSGMYGEQFF.